Below are 27 T cell receptor beta chains sequenced from a single sample in a study of cytomegalovirus exposure and HLA in healthy donors. PCR employed 60 Vbeta and 13 Jbeta primers. Using immunoSEQ multiplex PCR, the repertoire was profiled, and TCRdb retains in-frame clones only, with some absent. The sample carries roughly 200,000 clones, about 88% recorded once. Sequences were obtained from PBMCs. The receptors were sampled from a woman aged 25-40 years in good health and CMV-seronegative.

This chain joins TRBV13 and TRBJ2-1, with TRBD1 matching over 11 bases. V trimming: 5 bases; J trimming: 8 bases; junction bases outside the gene matches: 5. This CDR3 region has 14 residues. Germline-derived CDR1 and CDR2 are PRHDT and FYEKMQ (reference sequence). DNA for the CDR3: TGTGCCAGCAGCCAAGGACAGGGGGCCGATGAGCAGTTCTTC. Its protein product is CASSQGQGADEQFF.

As to this clone: In the same sample, other DNA sequences code for this CDR3. The rearrangement uses TRBV4-2 and TRBJ2-1, with D unclear. CDR1 LGHNA and CDR2 YNFKEQ come from the germline V gene. The CDR3 has 17 residues. V was trimmed by 4 bases and J by 4 bases, leaving 20 bases between them. CDR3 DNA: TGTGCCAGCAGCCCCAAGAGGTCGGCGTCGGGTTACAATGAGCAGTTCTTC. Translation: CASSPKRSASGYNEQFF.

Only a few counts were recorded for this clone. The rearrangement uses TRBV12-2 and TRBJ2-2; the table assigns TRBD1, which was not confirmed against the DNA. TRBV12-2 is listed as a pseudogene. This CDR3 region has 17 residues. The CDR3 sequence is CASRLATQGRNTGELFF. CDR3 sequence (DNA): TGTGCAAGTCGCTTAGCAACCCAGGGTAGGAACACCGGGGAGCTGTTTTTT.

V usage is TRBV19 and J usage is TRBJ1-4; D might be TRBD1 (5 bases). Germline V gene lookup returns CDR1 LNHDA and CDR2 SQIVND (reference sequence). The V and J ends lost 6 bases and 0 bases respectively, with 8 bases between them. The CDR3 has 14 amino acids. The chain's CDR3 is CASSRDPTNEKLFF. CDR3 nucleotides: TGTGCCAGTAGCAGGGATCCAACTAATGAAAAACTGTTTTTT. Full variable domain (remainder filled in from reference TRBV19 and TRBJ1-4): DGGITQSPKYLFRKEGQNVTLSCEQNLNHDAMYWYRQDPGQGLRLIYYSQIVNDFQKGDIAEGYSVSREKKESFPLTVTSAQKNPTAFYLCASSRDPTNEKLFFGSGTQLSVL.

This chain joins TRBV2 and TRBJ2-3; TRBD2 might be the D (7 bases). This CDR3 has 13 residues. V was shortened by 6 bases and J by 5 bases, with 12 bases between the two germline ends. Germline V gene lookup returns CDR1 SNHLY and CDR2 FYNNEI. The DNA for the CDR3 is TGTGCCAGCAGGAGGGGGGGGCGAGATACGCAGTATTTT. Protein product: CASRRGGRDTQYF.

This chain connects TRBV5-1 to TRBJ1-2; perhaps TRBD1 as D (5 bases). The CDR3 spans 13 residues. Trimming left V 4 bases short and J 6 bases short, with 13 bases between. Germline values: CDR1 SGHRS, CDR2 YFSETQ. CDR3 nucleotides: TGCGCCAGCAGCCCACAGGCTACTCATGGCTACACCTTC. Translated, it gives CASSPQATHGYTF.

J is TRBJ2-1 and V is TRBV5-4; 11 nucleotides match TRBD2. The ends lost 4 bases at V and 0 bases at J; junction bases unmatched: 3. This CDR3 spans 16 amino acids. The germline V gene encodes CDR1 SGHNT and CDR2 YYREEE (reference sequence). CDR3 residues: CASSLLAGGSYNEQFF. As DNA, the CDR3 is TGTGCCAGCAGCCTTCTAGCGGGGGGCTCCTACAATGAGCAGTTCTTC.

This clone was detected only once. The chain recombines TRBV28 with TRBJ1-1; TRBD1 matches 7 bases. The germline CDR1 and CDR2 sequences are MDHEN and SYDVKM. The length of the CDR3 is 13 residues. Trimming cost V 5 bases and J 7 bases; bases outside gene matches: 7. In DNA form, the CDR3 reads TGTGCCAGCAGTCCCGGCCAGGGGGGTGAAGCTTTCTTT. It specifies CASSPGQGGEAFF.

This clone was found once. The chain joins TRBV5-4 to TRBJ2-5; 13 nucleotides line up with TRBD2. Germline V gene data show CDR1 as SGHNT and CDR2 as YYREEE (reference sequence). The CDR3 length is 17 residues. Trimming removed 1 base from V and 0 bases from J; junction bases left unmatched: 3. The CDR3 protein is CASSLRTSGGHQETQYF. The CDR3 nucleotides are TGTGCCAGCAGCTTGAGGACTAGCGGGGGCCACCAAGAGACCCAGTACTTC.

V is TRBV5-8 and J is TRBJ2-7, with D tentatively TRBD1 (5 bases). The V gene lost 0 bases and the J gene lost 3 bases, with 10 bases spanning the gap. Per the germline V gene, CDR1 is SGHTS and CDR2 is YDEGEE. The CDR3 is 14 amino acids. CDR3 sequence: CASSLGRVGYEQYF. CDR3 DNA sequence: TGTGCCAGCAGCTTGGGCAGGGTAGGCTACGAGCAGTACTTC.

The sample holds one count of this clone. This chain connects TRBV2 to TRBJ2-6, with a weak D call TRBD1 (5 bases). V was trimmed by 2 bases and J by 1 base, leaving 21 bases between them. The CDR3 contains 20 residues. CDR1 SNHLY and CDR2 FYNNEI come from the germline V gene. The CDR3 DNA reads TGTGCCAGCAGTGAACCCCTCCAAACGAGACAGCATTCTGGGGCCAACGTCCTGACTTTC. Its protein product is CASSEPLQTRQHSGANVLTF.

The CDR3 sequence: CASRPTGVHGYTF. In DNA form, the CDR3 reads TGTGCCAGCAGACCCACAGGGGTCCATGGCTACACCTTC. V and J are TRBV28 and TRBJ1-2; TRBD1 matches at 7 bases. The CDR3 is 13 residues long. The ends lost 6 bases at V and 6 bases at J; junction bases unmatched: 7. From germline, CDR1 is MDHEN and CDR2 SYDVKM.

This clone came up once. This chain links TRBV7-3 with TRBJ1-1; possible D gene TRBD1, 5 bases. This CDR3 spans 15 amino acids. V dropped 5 bases and J dropped 4 bases, with 17 bases sitting between them. CDR1 SGHTA and CDR2 FQGTGA come from the germline V gene. The CDR3 protein is CASSPNTGGGTEAFF. The DNA for the CDR3 is TGTGCCAGCAGCCCAAATACCGGGGGGGGCACTGAAGCTTTCTTT. Full variable domain (outside the CDR3, taken from reference TRBV7-3 and TRBJ1-1): GAGVSQTPSNKVTEKGKYVELRCDPISGHTALYWYRQSLGQGPEFLIYFQGTGAADDSGLPNDRFFAVRPEGSVSTLKIQRTERGDSAVYLCASSPNTGGGTEAFFGQGTRLTVV.

Of note for this clone: The junction and the germline gene differ at one end; a read error may be behind it. The chain carries TRBV28 and TRBJ2-4; no clear D. The CDR3 is 18 residues long. Germline V gene data show CDR1 as MDHEN and CDR2 as SYDVKM. Written as DNA, the CDR3 is TGTGCCAGCAGCTTATTTGTTATGCGGAAGGAGGCCAAAAACATTCAGTACTTC. Its protein product is CASSLFVMRKEAKNIQYF.

The chain uses TRBV6-5 and TRBJ2-1, with a weak D call TRBD2 (5 bases). V was pared by 4 bases and J by 7 bases, with 17 bases between. CDR3 length: 15 residues. The V gene's germline CDR1 is MNHEY and CDR2 SVGAGI. The CDR3 sequence: CASSWESGVENEQFF. The CDR3 DNA reads TGTGCCAGCAGTTGGGAGTCGGGTGTGGAGAATGAGCAGTTCTTC.

The chain couples TRBV5-6 to TRBJ1-2; possibly TRBD1 for D (5 bases). Germline loops: CDR1 SGHDT, CDR2 YYEEEE. V was clipped by 3 bases and J by 7 bases, with 16 bases between them. CDR3 size: 14 residues. For the CDR3, the DNA is TGTGCCAGCAGCTGGGGGACTGGGAGGGCTGGCTACACCTTC. As protein: CASSWGTGRAGYTF.

In the case of this clone: Different DNA sequences within this sample yield the same CDR3. V usage is TRBV7-2 and J usage is TRBJ2-5; unclear D gene. The CDR3 has 13 residues. Germline CDR1 SGHTA, CDR2 FQGNSA. Trimming cost V 1 base and J 2 bases, with 5 bases left between them. The CDR3 loop reads CASSLVLQETQYF. CDR3 nucleotides: TGTGCCAGCAGCTTAGTACTACAAGAGACCCAGTACTTC.

V and J are TRBV5-1 and TRBJ2-3, with TRBD1 as a possible D gene (6 bases). The CDR3 spans 15 residues. Per germline, CDR1 SGHRS and CDR2 YFSETQ. V lost 0 bases and J lost 5, with 13 bases in between. The CDR3 loop reads CASSLGGAGVDTQYF. The DNA of the CDR3 is TGCGCCAGCAGCTTGGGAGGGGCAGGGGTAGATACGCAGTATTTT.

This chain joins TRBV5-1 and TRBJ1-3; 7 bases map to TRBD1. Germline trimming cut 4 bases from V and 0 bases from J; bases unmatched to any gene: 10. Germline CDR1 reads SGHRS; CDR2 reads YFSETQ. This CDR3 region has 17 residues. The CDR3 DNA sequence: TGCGCCAGCAGCCCGGAACAGGGGACTCGCTCTGGAAACACCATATATTTT. Its protein is CASSPEQGTRSGNTIYF.

This clone was observed once. The chain has TRBV5-1 and TRBJ1-6, with 7 bases that match TRBD1. The CDR3 is 13 residues long. Germline loops: CDR1 SGHRS, CDR2 YFSETQ. J was trimmed by 7 bases and V by 4 bases; bases with no gene match: 2. DNA of the CDR3: TGCGCCAGCAGCAAGGGACAGAATTCACCCCTCCACTTT. Its translation is CASSKGQNSPLHF.

CDR3 nucleotide sequence: TGCGCCAGCAGCTTGGCCGGTAGCGATGAGCAGTTCTTC. Translation gives CASSLAGSDEQFF. J is TRBJ2-1 and V is TRBV5-1, with a tentative D call TRBD2 (5 bases). CDR3 size: 13 residues. CDR1 SGHRS and CDR2 YFSETQ come from the germline V gene. With 0 bases removed from V and 8 bases from J, the gap between germline ends came to 9 bases.

Concerning this clone itself: At one boundary the junction diverges from the germline segment, which might be a read error. This chain links TRBV7-9 with TRBJ2-7; D gene unclear. This CDR3 has 11 amino acids. The germline V gene has CDR1 SEHNR and CDR2 FQNEAQ (reference sequence). The CDR3 loop is CSSSTYYEQYF. The DNA of the CDR3 is TGTTCCAGCAGCACTTACTACGAGCAGTACTTC. The variable domain in full, with the rest retrieved from reference TRBV7-9 and TRBJ2-7, is DTGVSQNPRHKITKRGQNVTFRCDPISEHNRLYWYRQTLGQGPEFLTYFQNEAQLEKSRLLSDRFSAERPKGSFSTLEIQRTEQGDSAMYLCSSSTYYEQYFGPGTRLTVT.

V and J are TRBV27 and TRBJ2-1; D perhaps matches TRBD1 (6 bases). CDR1 MNHEY and CDR2 SMNVEV come from the germline V gene (reference sequence). The CDR3 is 13 residues long. V shed 5 bases and J shed 4 bases, with 9 bases lying between them. DNA of the CDR3: TGTGCCAGCAGTATCCAGGGGTACAATGAGCAGTTCTTC. Translating gives CASSIQGYNEQFF.

Concerning this clone itself: This same CDR3 is encoded by further DNA sequences in the sample. The chain employs TRBV5-1 and TRBJ2-2; 8 bases align to TRBD1. This CDR3 has 15 residues. After removal of 0 bases from V and 3 bases from J, the junction contained 1 base not matched to a gene. The germline gives CDR1 SGHRS, CDR2 YFSETQ. As DNA, the CDR3 is TGCGCCAGCAGCTTGGAGACAGGGGACACCGGGGAGCTGTTTTTT. Protein: CASSLETGDTGELFF.

The gene calls are TRBV19 and TRBJ2-2; 7 bases line up with TRBD1. Germline assignment: CDR1 LNHDA and CDR2 SQIVND (reference sequence). J was trimmed by 4 bases and V by 7 bases; bases with no gene match: 6. CDR3 length: 14 amino acids. This CDR3 reads CASNGQAFTGELFF. The CDR3 DNA is TGTGCCAGTAACGGACAGGCTTTCACCGGGGAGCTGTTTTTT.

This clone was observed a few times. The chain recombines TRBV28 with TRBJ2-1, with D maybe TRBD1 (5 bases). The CDR3 is 14 amino acids. The germline V and J ends were trimmed by 5 bases and 3 bases, with 11 bases remaining between them. CDR1 is MDHEN, CDR2 SYDVKM, per germline. CDR3 in DNA: TGTGCCAGCAGTCTCCAGGGCCGCTACAATGAGCAGTTCTTC. The encoded protein is CASSLQGRYNEQFF. Full variable domain (rest looked up from reference TRBV28 and TRBJ2-1): DVKVTQSSRYLVKRTGEKVFLECVQDMDHENMFWYRQDPGLGLRLIYFSYDVKMKEKGDIPEGYSVSREKKERFSLILESASTNQTSMYLCASSLQGRYNEQFFGPGTRLTVL.

The chain employs TRBV27 and TRBJ1-1; D perhaps matches TRBD1 (5 bases). This CDR3 has 14 amino acids. Germline loops: CDR1 MNHEY, CDR2 SMNVEV (reference sequence). Between the trimmed V and J ends, which lost 4 bases and 4 bases, there was a span of 13 bases. The CDR3 spells CASSYQGSGTEAFF. CDR3 bases: TGTGCCAGCAGTTATCAGGGTTCAGGCACTGAAGCTTTCTTT.